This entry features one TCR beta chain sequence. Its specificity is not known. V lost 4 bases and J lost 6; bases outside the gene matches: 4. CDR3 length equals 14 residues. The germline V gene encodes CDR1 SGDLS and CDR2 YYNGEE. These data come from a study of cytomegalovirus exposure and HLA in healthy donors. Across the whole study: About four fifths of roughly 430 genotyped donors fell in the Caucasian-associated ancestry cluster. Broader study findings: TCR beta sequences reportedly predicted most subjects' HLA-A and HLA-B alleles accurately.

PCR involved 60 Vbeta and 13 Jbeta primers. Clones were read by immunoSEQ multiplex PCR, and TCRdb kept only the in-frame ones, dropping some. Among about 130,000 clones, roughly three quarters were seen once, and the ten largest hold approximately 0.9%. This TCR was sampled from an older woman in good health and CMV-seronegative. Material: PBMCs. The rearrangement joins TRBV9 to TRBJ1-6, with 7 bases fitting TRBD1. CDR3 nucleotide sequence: TGTGCCAGCAGCTGGGACAGCCCTAATTCACCCCTCCACTTT. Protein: CASSWDSPNSPLHF.